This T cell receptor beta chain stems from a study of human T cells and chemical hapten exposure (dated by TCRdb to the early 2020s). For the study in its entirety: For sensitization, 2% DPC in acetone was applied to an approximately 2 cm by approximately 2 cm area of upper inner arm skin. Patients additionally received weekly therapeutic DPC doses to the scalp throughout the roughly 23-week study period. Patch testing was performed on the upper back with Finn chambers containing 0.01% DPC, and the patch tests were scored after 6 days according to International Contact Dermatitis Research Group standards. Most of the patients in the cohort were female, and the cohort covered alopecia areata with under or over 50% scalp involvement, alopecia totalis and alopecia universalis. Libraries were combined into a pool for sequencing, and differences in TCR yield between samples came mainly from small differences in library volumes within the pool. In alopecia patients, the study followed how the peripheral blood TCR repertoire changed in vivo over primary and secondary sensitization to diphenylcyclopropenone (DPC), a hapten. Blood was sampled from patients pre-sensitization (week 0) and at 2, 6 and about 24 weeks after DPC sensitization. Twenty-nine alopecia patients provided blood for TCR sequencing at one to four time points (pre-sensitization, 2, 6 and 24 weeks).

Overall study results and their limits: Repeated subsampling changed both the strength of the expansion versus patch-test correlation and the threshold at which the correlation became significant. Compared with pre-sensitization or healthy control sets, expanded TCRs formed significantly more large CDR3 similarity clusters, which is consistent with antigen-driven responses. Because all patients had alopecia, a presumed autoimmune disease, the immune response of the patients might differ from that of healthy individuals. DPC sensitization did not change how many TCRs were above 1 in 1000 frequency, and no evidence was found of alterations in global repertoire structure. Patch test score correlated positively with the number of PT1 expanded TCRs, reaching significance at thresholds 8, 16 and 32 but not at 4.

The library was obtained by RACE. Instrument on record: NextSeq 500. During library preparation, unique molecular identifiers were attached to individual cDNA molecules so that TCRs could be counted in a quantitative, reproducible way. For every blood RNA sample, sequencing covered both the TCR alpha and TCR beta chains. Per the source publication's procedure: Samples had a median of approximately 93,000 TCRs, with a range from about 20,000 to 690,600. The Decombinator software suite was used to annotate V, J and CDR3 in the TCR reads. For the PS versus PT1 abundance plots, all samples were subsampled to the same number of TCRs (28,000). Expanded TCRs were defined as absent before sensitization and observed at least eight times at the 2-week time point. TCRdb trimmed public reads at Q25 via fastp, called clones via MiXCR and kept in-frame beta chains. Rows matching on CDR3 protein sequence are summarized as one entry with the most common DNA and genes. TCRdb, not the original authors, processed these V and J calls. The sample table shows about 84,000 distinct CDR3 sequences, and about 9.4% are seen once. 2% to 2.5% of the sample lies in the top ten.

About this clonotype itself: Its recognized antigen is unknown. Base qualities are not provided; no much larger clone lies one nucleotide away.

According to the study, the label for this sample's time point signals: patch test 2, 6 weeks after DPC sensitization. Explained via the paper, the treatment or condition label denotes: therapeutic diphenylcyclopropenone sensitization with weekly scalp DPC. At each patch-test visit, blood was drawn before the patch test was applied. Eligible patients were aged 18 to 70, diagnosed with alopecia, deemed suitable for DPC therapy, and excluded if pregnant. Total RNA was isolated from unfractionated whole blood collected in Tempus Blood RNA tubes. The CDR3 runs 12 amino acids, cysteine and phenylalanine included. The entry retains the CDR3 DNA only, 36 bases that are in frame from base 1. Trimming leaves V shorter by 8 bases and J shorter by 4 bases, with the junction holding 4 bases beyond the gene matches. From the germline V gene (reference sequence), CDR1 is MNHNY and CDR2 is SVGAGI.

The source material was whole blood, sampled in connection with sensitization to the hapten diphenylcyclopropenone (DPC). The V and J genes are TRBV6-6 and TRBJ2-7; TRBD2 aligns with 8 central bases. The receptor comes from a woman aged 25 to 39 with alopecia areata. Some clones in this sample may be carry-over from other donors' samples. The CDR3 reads CASGTSAYEQYF. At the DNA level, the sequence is TGTGCCAGCGGGACTAGTGCTTACGAGCAGTACTTC.